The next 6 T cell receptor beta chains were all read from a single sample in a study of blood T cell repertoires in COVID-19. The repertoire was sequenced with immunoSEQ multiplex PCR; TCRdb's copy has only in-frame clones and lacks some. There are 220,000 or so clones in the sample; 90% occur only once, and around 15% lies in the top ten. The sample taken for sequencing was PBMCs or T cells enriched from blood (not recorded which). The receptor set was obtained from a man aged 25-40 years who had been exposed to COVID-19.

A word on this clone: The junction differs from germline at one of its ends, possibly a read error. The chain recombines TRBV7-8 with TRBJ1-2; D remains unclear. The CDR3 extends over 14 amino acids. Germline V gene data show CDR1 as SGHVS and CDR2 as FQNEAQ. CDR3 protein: CASSLGAGSYGYTF. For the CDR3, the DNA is TGTGCCAGCAGTTTAGGCGCAGGCTCCTATGGCTACACCTTC.

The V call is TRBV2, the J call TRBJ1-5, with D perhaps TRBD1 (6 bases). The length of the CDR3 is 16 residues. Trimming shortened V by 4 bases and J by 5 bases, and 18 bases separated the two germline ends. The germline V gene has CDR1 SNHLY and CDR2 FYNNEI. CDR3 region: CASSAHGGGAYQPQHF. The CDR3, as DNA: TGTGCCAGCAGTGCTCACGGTGGGGGGGCTTATCAGCCCCAGCATTTT. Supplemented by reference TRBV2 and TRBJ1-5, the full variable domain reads EPEVTQTPSHQVTQMGQEVILRCVPISNHLYFYWYRQILGQKVEFLVSFYNNEISEKSEIFDDQFSVERPDGSNFTLKIRSTKLEDSAMYFCASSAHGGGAYQPQHFGDGTRLSIL.

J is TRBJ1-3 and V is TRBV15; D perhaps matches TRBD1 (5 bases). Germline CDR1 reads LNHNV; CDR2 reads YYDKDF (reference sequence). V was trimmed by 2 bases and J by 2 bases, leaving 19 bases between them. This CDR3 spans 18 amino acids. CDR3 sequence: CATSRWGGRRATGNTIYF. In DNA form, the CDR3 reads TGTGCCACCAGCAGATGGGGGGGTCGGAGGGCGACTGGAAACACCATATATTTT. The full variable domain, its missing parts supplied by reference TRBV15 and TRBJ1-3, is DAMVIQNPRYQVTQFGKPVTLSCSQTLNHNVMYWYQQKSSQAPKLLFHYYDKDFNNEADTPDNFQSRRPNTSFCFLDIRSPGLGDTAMYLCATSRWGGRRATGNTIYFGEGSWLTVV.

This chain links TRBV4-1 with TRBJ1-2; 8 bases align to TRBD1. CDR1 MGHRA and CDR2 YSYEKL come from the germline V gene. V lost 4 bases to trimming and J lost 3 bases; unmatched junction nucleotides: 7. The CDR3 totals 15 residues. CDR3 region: CASSPPDRGDYGYTF. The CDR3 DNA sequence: TGCGCCAGCAGCCCTCCTGACAGGGGAGACTATGGCTACACCTTC.

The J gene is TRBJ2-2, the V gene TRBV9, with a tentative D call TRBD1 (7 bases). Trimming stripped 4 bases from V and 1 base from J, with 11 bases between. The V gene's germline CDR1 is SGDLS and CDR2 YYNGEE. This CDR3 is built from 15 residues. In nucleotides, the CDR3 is TGTGCCAGCAGCCCAGGGGGGCAGAACACCGGGGAGCTGTTTTTT. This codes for CASSPGGQNTGELFF.

The DNA of the CDR3 is TGTGCCAGCAGTAGCCAACAGGGGTACCAAGAGACCCAGTACTTC. Its translation: CASSSQQGYQETQYF. This chain joins TRBV6-2 or TRBV6-3 and TRBJ2-5; 7 bases line up with TRBD1. The V segment lost 5 bases and the J segment 0 bases; nucleotides outside the gene matches: 6. The CDR3 spans 15 residues. The V gene's germline CDR1 is MNHEY and CDR2 SVGEGT.